The 16 T cell receptor beta chains presented below share a single source sample, sequenced in a study of OX40 agonist ivuxolimab in advanced cancers. The library was built by means of the immunoSEQ multiplex PCR assay. The table was pulled from immuneACCESS by TCRdb, which kept in-frame rearrangements only. Such tables lose some clones; where checked, under half of the loss comes from unresolved V genes, and the rest has no known cause. For this sample the table gives about 99,000 clones, of which approximately 93% were detected only once. The top ten clones comprise less than 0.2% of the sample. Sequencing was performed on CD4+ or CD8+ T cells sorted from blood, taken in a trial of the OX40 agonist ivuxolimab. The receptors stem from an adult with an advanced solid tumor such as melanoma, head and neck, liver or kidney cancer.

The rearrangement uses TRBV7-2 and TRBJ2-1, with no clear D. The V gene's germline CDR1 is SGHTA and CDR2 FQGNSA. The CDR3 is made up of 13 amino acids. V was clipped by 5 bases and J by 15 bases, with 20 bases between them. The CDR3 DNA reads as TGTGCCAGCAGCCGATATGACTTTAAGTGGCCGTTCTTC. This translates into CASSRYDFKWPFF.

The rearrangement joins TRBV28 to TRBJ2-2, with D possibly TRBD2 on 6 matching bases. The V gene's germline CDR1 is MDHEN and CDR2 SYDVKM. This CDR3 has 14 amino acids. Trimming left V 7 bases short and J 7 bases short, with 16 bases between. The CDR3 loop is CASTRGGYSGELFF. The CDR3 nucleotides are TGTGCCAGCACCCGAGGAGGGTATAGCGGGGAGCTGTTTTTT.

The gene calls are TRBV5-8 and TRBJ1-4, with 10 nucleotides matching TRBD1. The germline gives CDR1 SGHTS, CDR2 YDEGEE. The CDR3 runs to 16 residues. Trimming took 0 bases from V and 7 from J; bases not matched to a gene: 6. CDR3 nucleotides: TGTGCCAGCAGCTTGGGACAGGGGGCTCGGAGTGAAAAACTGTTTTTT. Protein product: CASSLGQGARSEKLFF.

The rearrangement joins TRBV15 to TRBJ2-5, with D unclear. Germline CDR1 reads LNHNV; CDR2 reads YYDKDF (reference sequence). The CDR3 has 13 residues. Deletions cut 0 bases from V and 0 bases from J, with 2 bases between. DNA for the CDR3: TGTGCCACCAGCAGAGATAACCAAGAGACCCAGTACTTC. Translation: CATSRDNQETQYF.

CDR3 bases: TGTGCCAGCACTGCGGGGGGGGGCGGCCCCTCAATGAAACAGTTCTTC. It is translated as CASTAGGGGPSMKQFF. This chain uses TRBV28 with TRBJ2-1, with 9 bases lining up with TRBD2. The CDR3 loop spans 16 amino acids. J gave up 13 bases and V 7 bases, and 20 bases lay outside the gene matches. Per the germline V gene, CDR1 is MDHEN and CDR2 is SYDVKM.

The rearrangement links TRBV28 to TRBJ2-7, with 10 positions matching TRBD1. The CDR3 totals 16 residues. CDR1 and CDR2 (germline): MDHEN, SYDVKM. V trimming: 6 bases; J trimming: 3 bases; junction bases outside the gene matches: 11. This CDR3 is CASSLPPGQGFYEQYF. As DNA, the CDR3 is TGTGCCAGCAGCCTTCCGCCGGGACAGGGGTTCTACGAGCAGTACTTC.

The chain joins TRBV6-4 to TRBJ2-5; 9 bases align to TRBD1. This CDR3 has 14 amino acids. V gave up 6 bases and J gave up 5 bases; unmatched junction bases: 7. Germline V gene sequence: CDR1 MRHNA, CDR2 SNTAGT. CDR3 DNA sequence: TGTGCCAGCAGCCGGACAGGGGCGGGTGAGACCCAGTACTTC. Amino acid sequence: CASSRTGAGETQYF.

This clone was observed once. The V and J genes are TRBV18 and TRBJ1-1; no definite D call. Trimming removed 3 bases from V and 6 bases from J, with 8 bases in between. CDR3 length: 12 residues. The germline CDR1 and CDR2 sequences are KGHSH and LQKENI. CDR3 in DNA: TGTGCCAGCTCACCCGGGGAGGCTGAAGCTTTCTTT. Translating gives CASSPGEAEAFF.

The rearrangement links TRBV19 to TRBJ1-2, with D tentatively TRBD1 (5 bases). The CDR3 covers 16 residues. V dropped 0 bases and J dropped 0 bases, with 11 bases sitting between them. Germline V CDR1 and CDR2: LNHDA, SQIVND (reference sequence). Here the CDR3 reads CASSIDRQGPNYGYTF. The CDR3 DNA is TGTGCCAGTAGTATAGATCGGCAGGGCCCTAACTATGGCTACACCTTC.

This clone came up once. The chain joins TRBV7-9 to TRBJ1-1, with 8 bases fitting TRBD1. This CDR3 region has 14 residues. The V gene end was trimmed by 6 bases and the J gene end by 4 bases; junction bases not matched to a gene: 7. CDR1 and CDR2 (germline): SEHNR, FQNEAQ (reference sequence). CDR3 coding DNA: TGTGCCAGCAGATCCCAGGGGGCGGTCACTGAAGCTTTCTTT. Its translation is CASRSQGAVTEAFF.

V gene TRBV2 combines with J gene TRBJ2-5; 7 nucleotides match TRBD1. The J call could be wrong; TRBJ2-7 is a better fit for the DNA end. Germline V CDR1 and CDR2: SNHLY, FYNNEI. This CDR3 has 13 residues. CDR3 in amino acids: CAITSGGRYEQYF. CDR3 DNA sequence: TGTGCCATCACTTCAGGGGGACGCTACGAGCAGTACTTC.

A note on this clone: The same CDR3 also results from other DNA sequences found in this sample. This sequence joins TRBV10-1 and TRBJ1-1, with 9 bases lining up with TRBD1. V was clipped by 0 bases and J by 4 bases; unmatched bases: 3. Looked up from germline, CDR1 is WNHNN and CDR2 is SYGVQD (reference sequence). This CDR3 contains 15 residues. The CDR3 is CASSESTGGSTEAFF. The CDR3 nucleotides are TGCGCCAGCAGTGAGTCGACAGGGGGGTCCACTGAAGCTTTCTTT.

The chain employs TRBV10-3 and TRBJ2-1; 7 bases line up with TRBD2. CDR1 and CDR2 from the germline V gene are ENHRY and SYGVKD. Trimming cost V 6 bases and J 0 bases; bases outside gene matches: 5. This CDR3 has 15 amino acids. CDR3 region: CAIRPGEGSYNEQFF. Here the CDR3 DNA reads TGTGCCATCAGGCCCGGGGAGGGCTCCTACAATGAGCAGTTCTTC.

The rearrangement joins TRBV7-2 to TRBJ1-1, with 10 bases fitting TRBD1. With V trimmed by 1 base and J by 7 bases, 3 bases remained unmatched. CDR1 is SGHTA, CDR2 FQGNSA, per germline. The CDR3 is 14 amino acids. This CDR3 reads CASSLVGQGIEAFF. The CDR3 DNA follows: TGTGCCAGCAGCTTAGTGGGACAGGGGATTGAAGCTTTCTTT.

The chain recombines TRBV19 with TRBJ1-3; D remains ambiguous. Trimming took 5 bases from V and 0 from J, leaving 17 bases between them. The germline V gene encodes CDR1 LNHDA and CDR2 SQIVND (reference sequence). There are 17 residues in the CDR3. CDR3 bases: TGTGCCAGTAGTTTCAGGAGGCAGACCTTCTCTGGAAACACCATATATTTT. Its protein product is CASSFRRQTFSGNTIYF. The entire variable domain, with the rest obtained from reference TRBV19 and TRBJ1-3, is as follows: DGGITQSPKYLFRKEGQNVTLSCEQNLNHDAMYWYRQDPGQGLRLIYYSQIVNDFQKGDIAEGYSVSREKKESFPLTVTSAQKNPTAFYLCASSFRRQTFSGNTIYFGEGSWLTVV.

This CDR3 reads CASSLGRGTRAYEQYF. In DNA, the CDR3 is TGTGCCAGCAGTTTAGGCAGGGGTACGCGAGCCTACGAGCAGTACTTC. The chain joins TRBV28 to TRBJ2-7; TRBD1 is a possible D gene (6 bases). Germline V gene lookup returns CDR1 MDHEN and CDR2 SYDVKM. The V gene lost 2 bases and the J gene lost 2 bases, with 16 bases spanning the gap. CDR3 size: 16 residues.